The clone carrying this T cell receptor beta chain has more than one count but fewer than ten. What it recognizes is unknown. The record originates from a study of cytomegalovirus exposure and HLA in healthy donors. This CDR3 has 16 amino acids. Germline-derived CDR1 and CDR2 are MGHRA and YSYEKL. With 1 base clipped from V and 12 bases from J, the junction kept 12 bases outside the gene matches. The assay was immunoSEQ multiplex PCR, and TCRdb's table has in-frame clones only and misses some. The sample includes about 98,000 clones, approximately 90% of them seen just once. Findings and caveats of the study: In vitro experiments confirmed that three CMV-associated chains were specific for CMV antigens. The investigators catalogued 150 to 200 TCR beta chains as cytomegalovirus-associated. As was reported, the classifier diagnosed cytomegalovirus status with high specificity and sensitivity.

The receptor's source is a woman aged 25 to 39 in good health and CMV-seronegative. The sequenced sample consisted of PBMCs. The J gene is TRBJ1-2, the V gene TRBV4-1, with 12 bases matching TRBD1. The CDR3 is CASSQVPTGTGGGNTF. In DNA form, the CDR3 reads TGCGCCAGCAGCCAAGTCCCAACCGGGACAGGGGGCGGAAACACCTTC.